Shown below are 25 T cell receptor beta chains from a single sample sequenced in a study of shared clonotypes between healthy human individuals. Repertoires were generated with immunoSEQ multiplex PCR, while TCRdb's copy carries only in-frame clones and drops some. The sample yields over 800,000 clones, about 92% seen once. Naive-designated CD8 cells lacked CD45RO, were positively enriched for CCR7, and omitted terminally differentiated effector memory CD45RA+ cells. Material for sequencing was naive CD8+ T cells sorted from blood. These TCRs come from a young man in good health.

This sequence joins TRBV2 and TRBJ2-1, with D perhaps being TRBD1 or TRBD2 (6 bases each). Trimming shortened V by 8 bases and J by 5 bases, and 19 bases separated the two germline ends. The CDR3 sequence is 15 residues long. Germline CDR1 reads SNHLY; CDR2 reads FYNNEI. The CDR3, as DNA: TGTGCCAGCCGGAGGGGGGCAGGGGAACACAATGAGCAGTTCTTC. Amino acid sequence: CASRRGAGEHNEQFF. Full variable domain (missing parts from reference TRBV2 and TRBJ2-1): EPEVTQTPSHQVTQMGQEVILRCVPISNHLYFYWYRQILGQKVEFLVSFYNNEISEKSEIFDDQFSVERPDGSNFTLKIRSTKLEDSAMYFCASRRGAGEHNEQFFGPGTRLTVL.

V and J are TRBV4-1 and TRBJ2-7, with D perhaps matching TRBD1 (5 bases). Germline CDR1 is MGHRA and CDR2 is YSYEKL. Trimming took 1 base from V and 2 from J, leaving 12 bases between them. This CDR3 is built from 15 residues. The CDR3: CASSQGIPTAYEQYF. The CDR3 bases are TGCGCCAGCAGCCAAGGAATCCCGACAGCCTACGAGCAGTACTTC.

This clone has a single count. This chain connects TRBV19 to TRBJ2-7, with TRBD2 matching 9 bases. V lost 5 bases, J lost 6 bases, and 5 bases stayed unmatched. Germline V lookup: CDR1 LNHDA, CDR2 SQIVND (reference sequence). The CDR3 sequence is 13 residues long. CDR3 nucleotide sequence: TGTGCCAGTAGTTCAACTAGCGGGTCCGAGCAGTACTTC. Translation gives CASSSTSGSEQYF. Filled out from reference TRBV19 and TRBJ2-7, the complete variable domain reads DGGITQSPKYLFRKEGQNVTLSCEQNLNHDAMYWYRQDPGQGLRLIYYSQIVNDFQKGDIAEGYSVSREKKESFPLTVTSAQKNPTAFYLCASSSTSGSEQYFGPGTRLTVT.

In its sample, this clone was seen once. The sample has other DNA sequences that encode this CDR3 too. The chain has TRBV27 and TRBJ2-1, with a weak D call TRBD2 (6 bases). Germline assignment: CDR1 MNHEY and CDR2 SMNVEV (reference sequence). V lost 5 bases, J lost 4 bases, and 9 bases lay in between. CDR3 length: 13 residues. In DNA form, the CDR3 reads TGTGCCAGCAGTCTCGGGGGATACAATGAGCAGTTCTTC. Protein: CASSLGGYNEQFF.

CDR3 in amino acids: CAISDDGTTAGPYEQYF. CDR3 sequence (DNA): TGTGCCATCAGTGATGATGGGACGACGGCGGGACCGTACGAGCAGTACTTC. The rearrangement joins TRBV10-3 to TRBJ2-7, with a tentative D call TRBD2 (6 bases). The V end was cut by 3 bases, the J end by 4 bases, with 22 bases between. The CDR3 spans 17 residues. Germline V CDR1 and CDR2: ENHRY, SYGVKD.

The DNA for the CDR3 is TGCGCCAGCAGCCAAGATTTCGGGCCAGCAGATACGCAGTATTTT. It is translated as CASSQDFGPADTQYF. This chain connects TRBV4-1 to TRBJ2-3; D not certain. Trimming removed 0 bases from V and 4 bases from J, with 11 bases in between. The CDR3 is 15 amino acids. In germline, CDR1 is MGHRA, CDR2 YSYEKL.

The CDR3 coding sequence is TGTGCCAGCAGCTCACCCCGGACTAGCGGGACCCTTAGCACAGATACGCAGTATTTT. This translates into CASSSPRTSGTLSTDTQYF. This sequence joins TRBV7-8 and TRBJ2-3; 12 nucleotides agree with TRBD2. This CDR3 region has 19 residues. J gave up 0 bases and V 4 bases, and 11 bases lay outside the gene matches. Germline lookup yields CDR1 SGHVS and CDR2 FQNEAQ.

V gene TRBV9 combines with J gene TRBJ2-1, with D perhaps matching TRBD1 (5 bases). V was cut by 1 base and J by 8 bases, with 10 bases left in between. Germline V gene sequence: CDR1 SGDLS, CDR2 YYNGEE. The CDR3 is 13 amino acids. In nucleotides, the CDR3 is TGTGCCAGCAGCGTACAAAGGGGTCATGAGCAGTTCTTC. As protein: CASSVQRGHEQFF. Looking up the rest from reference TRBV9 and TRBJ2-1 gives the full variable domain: DSGVTQTPKHLITATGQRVTLRCSPRSGDLSVYWYQQSLDQGLQFLIQYYNGEERAKGNILERFSAQQFPDLHSELNLSSLELGDSALYFCASSVQRGHEQFFGPGTRLTVL.

This chain's CDR3 is CASWGEGGNEQYF. The CDR3 DNA reads as TGTGCCAGCTGGGGGGAAGGCGGGAACGAGCAGTACTTC. The chain uses TRBV7-9 and TRBJ2-7; weak D call: TRBD2 (6 bases). The CDR3 is 13 residues long. The germline gives CDR1 SEHNR, CDR2 FQNEAQ (reference sequence). The V and J ends lost 8 bases and 5 bases respectively, with 16 bases between them.

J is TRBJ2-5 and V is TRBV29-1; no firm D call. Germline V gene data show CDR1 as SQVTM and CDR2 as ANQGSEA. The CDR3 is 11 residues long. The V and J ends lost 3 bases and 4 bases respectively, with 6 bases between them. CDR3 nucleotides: TGCAGCGTTGATGAAACAGAGACCCAGTACTTC. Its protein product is CSVDETETQYF.

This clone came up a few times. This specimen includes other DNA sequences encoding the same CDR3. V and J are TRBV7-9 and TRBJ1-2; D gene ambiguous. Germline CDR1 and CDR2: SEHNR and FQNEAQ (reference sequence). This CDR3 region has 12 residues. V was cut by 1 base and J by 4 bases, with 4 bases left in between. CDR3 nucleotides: TGTGCCAGCAGCTTAGGGGTCTATGGCTACACCTTC. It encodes CASSLGVYGYTF.

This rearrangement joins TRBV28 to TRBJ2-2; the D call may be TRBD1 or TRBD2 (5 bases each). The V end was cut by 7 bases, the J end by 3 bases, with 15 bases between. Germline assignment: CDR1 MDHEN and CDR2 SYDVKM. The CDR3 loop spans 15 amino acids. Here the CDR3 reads CASNSGREYTGELFF. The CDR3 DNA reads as TGTGCCAGCAATTCTGGCAGGGAGTACACCGGGGAGCTGTTTTTT.

CDR3 sequence: CASSLWGAGNEQFF. The CDR3 DNA reads TGTGCCAGCAGCTTATGGGGGGCAGGAAATGAGCAGTTCTTC. V is TRBV7-6 and J is TRBJ2-1, with D perhaps being TRBD1 or TRBD2 (6 bases each). Germline V gives CDR1 SGHVS, CDR2 FNYEAQ. CDR3 length: 14 residues. The V end was cut by 2 bases, the J end by 7 bases, with 12 bases between.

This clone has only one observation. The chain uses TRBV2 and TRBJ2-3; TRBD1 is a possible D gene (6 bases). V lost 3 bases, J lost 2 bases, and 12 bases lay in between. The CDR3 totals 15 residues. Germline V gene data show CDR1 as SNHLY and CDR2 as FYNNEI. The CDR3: CASSDRGTTTDTQYF. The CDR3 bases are TGTGCCAGCAGTGACAGGGGTACAACCACAGATACGCAGTATTTT.

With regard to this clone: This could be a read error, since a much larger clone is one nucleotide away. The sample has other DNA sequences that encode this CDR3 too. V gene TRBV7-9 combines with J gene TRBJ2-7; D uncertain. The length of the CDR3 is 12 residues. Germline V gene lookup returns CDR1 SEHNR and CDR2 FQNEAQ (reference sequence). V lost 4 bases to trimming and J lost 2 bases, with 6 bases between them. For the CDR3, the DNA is TGTGCCAGCAGCTCCGACACCTACGAGCAGTACTTC. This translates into CASSSDTYEQYF.

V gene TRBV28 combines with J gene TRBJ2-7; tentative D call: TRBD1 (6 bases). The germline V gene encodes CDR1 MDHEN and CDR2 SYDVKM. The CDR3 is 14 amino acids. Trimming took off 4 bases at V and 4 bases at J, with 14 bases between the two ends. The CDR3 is CASSSDTGLYEQYF. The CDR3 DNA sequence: TGTGCCAGCAGTTCAGACACAGGGCTATACGAGCAGTACTTC. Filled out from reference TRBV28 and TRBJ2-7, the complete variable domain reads DVKVTQSSRYLVKRTGEKVFLECVQDMDHENMFWYRQDPGLGLRLIYFSYDVKMKEKGDIPEGYSVSREKKERFSLILESASTNQTSMYLCASSSDTGLYEQYFGPGTRLTVT.

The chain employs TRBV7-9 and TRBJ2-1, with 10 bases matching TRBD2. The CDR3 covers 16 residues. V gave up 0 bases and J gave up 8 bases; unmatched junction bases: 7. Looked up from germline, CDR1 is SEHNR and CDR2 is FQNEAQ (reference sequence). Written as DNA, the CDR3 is TGTGCCAGCAGCTTAGCCCTAGCGGGAGTCAGGGATGAGCAGTTCTTC. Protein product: CASSLALAGVRDEQFF.

Here the CDR3 DNA reads TGTGCCAGCGGCGAGGCGTCGTCCTTCTACGAGCAGTACTTC. Translating it yields CASGEASSFYEQYF. The chain couples TRBV27 to TRBJ2-7; D ambiguous. V dropped 8 bases and J dropped 3 bases, with 17 bases sitting between them. The CDR3 totals 14 residues. Per germline, CDR1 MNHEY and CDR2 SMNVEV (reference sequence).

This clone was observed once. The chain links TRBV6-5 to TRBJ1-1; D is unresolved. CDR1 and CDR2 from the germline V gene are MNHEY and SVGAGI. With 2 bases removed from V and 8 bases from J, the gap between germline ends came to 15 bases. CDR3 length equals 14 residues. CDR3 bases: TGTGCCAGCAGTTACCGTCTTCCAGCTAGAGAAGCTTTCTTT. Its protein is CASSYRLPAREAFF.

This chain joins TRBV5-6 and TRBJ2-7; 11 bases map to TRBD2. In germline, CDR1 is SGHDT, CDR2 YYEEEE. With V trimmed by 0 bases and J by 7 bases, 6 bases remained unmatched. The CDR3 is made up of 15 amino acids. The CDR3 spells CASSLEIAGGGEQYF. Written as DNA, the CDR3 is TGTGCCAGCAGCTTGGAGATAGCGGGAGGGGGAGAGCAGTACTTC. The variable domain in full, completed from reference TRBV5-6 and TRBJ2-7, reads DAGVTQSPTHLIKTRGQQVTLRCSPKSGHDTVSWYQQALGQGPQFIFQYYEEEERQRGNFPDRFSGHQFPNYSSELNVNALLLGDSALYLCASSLEIAGGGEQYFGPGTRLTVT.

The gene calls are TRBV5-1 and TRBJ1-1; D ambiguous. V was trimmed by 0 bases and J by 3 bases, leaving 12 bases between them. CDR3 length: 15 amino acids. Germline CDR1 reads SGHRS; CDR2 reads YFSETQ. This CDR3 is CASSLALGSDTEAFF. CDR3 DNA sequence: TGCGCCAGCAGCTTGGCTCTGGGGTCGGACACTGAAGCTTTCTTT.

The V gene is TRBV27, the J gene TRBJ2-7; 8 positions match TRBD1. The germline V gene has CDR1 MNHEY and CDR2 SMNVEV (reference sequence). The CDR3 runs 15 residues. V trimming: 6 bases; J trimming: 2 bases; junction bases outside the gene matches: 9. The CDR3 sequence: CASRPLWDRTYEQYF. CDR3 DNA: TGTGCCAGCAGGCCCCTCTGGGACAGGACCTACGAGCAGTACTTC.

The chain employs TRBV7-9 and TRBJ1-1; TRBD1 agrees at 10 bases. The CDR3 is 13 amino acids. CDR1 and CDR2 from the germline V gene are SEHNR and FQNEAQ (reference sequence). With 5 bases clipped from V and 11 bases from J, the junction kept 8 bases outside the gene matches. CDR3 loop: CASSHRTGGFAFF. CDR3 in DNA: TGTGCCAGCAGCCATCGGACAGGGGGTTTCGCTTTCTTT.

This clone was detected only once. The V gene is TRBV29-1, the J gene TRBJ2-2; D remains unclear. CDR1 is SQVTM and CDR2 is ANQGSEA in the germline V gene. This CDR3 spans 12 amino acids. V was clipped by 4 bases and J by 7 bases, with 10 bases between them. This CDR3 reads CSVAAVGGELFF. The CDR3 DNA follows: TGCAGCGTTGCGGCAGTGGGCGGGGAGCTGTTTTTT.

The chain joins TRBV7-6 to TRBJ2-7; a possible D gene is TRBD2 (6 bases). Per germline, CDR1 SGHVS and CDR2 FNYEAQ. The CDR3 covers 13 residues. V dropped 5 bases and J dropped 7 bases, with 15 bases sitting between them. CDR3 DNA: TGTGCCAGCAGCCTGAGCACCCGGGGGGAGCAGTACTTC. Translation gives CASSLSTRGEQYF. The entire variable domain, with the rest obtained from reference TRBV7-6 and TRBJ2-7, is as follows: GAGVSQSPRYKVTKRGQDVALRCDPISGHVSLYWYRQALGQGPEFLTYFNYEAQQDKSGLPNDRFSAERPEGSISTLTIQRTEQRDSAMYRCASSLSTRGEQYFGPGTRLTVT.